A selection of T cell receptor beta chains follows, all from one sample in a study of early T cells in non-severe SARS-CoV-2 infection. MiXCR was run by TCRdb on the 5' RACE reads, yielding one entry per CDR3 protein. The data show tens of thousands of distinct CDR3 sequences, around 11% seen once. Sequences were derived from whole blood, sampled at baseline. These receptors originate from an adult who was a healthcare worker with PCR-confirmed SARS-CoV-2 infection or an uninfected control (not recorded which). The conserved cysteine and the conserved F or W are not part of the CDR3 here. Where a row states a size, it is once, few, many or the class of an expanded clone; other rows omit it.

abundance: NA
v_gene: TRBV5-6
CDR3aa: ASSRTGINEQY

abundance: NA
v_gene: TRBV6-2/TRBV6-3
CDR3aa: ASKAGVNTEAF

abundance: few
v_gene: TRBV7-9
CDR3aa: ASSSIQETQY

abundance: NA
v_gene: TRBV28
CDR3aa: ASSLINWYQETQY

abundance: many
v_gene: TRBV28
CDR3aa: ASSFSGGATDTQY

abundance: few
v_gene: TRBV11-2
CDR3aa: ASSEIQGGSPLH

abundance: few
v_gene: TRBV20-1
CDR3aa: STGRGSLGYT

abundance: NA
v_gene: TRBV9
CDR3aa: ASSVGPANTEAF

abundance: few
v_gene: TRBV10-3
CDR3aa: ATSVGETYEQY

abundance: many
v_gene: TRBV2
CDR3aa: ASSEGSPLH

abundance: many
v_gene: TRBV12-3/TRBV12-4
CDR3aa: ASSLSRQGGQPQH

abundance: few
v_gene: TRBV5-6
CDR3aa: ASSLLAGGTDTQY

abundance: NA
v_gene: TRBV14
CDR3aa: ASSQAPVVNEQF

abundance: few
v_gene: TRBV11-2
CDR3aa: ASSFRDSSYEQY

abundance: few
v_gene: TRBV18
CDR3aa: ASHRSWGAQETQY

abundance: many
v_gene: TRBV11-2
CDR3aa: ASSTSRQGGYT

abundance: many
v_gene: TRBV6-2/TRBV6-3
CDR3aa: ASSYRASSYEQY

abundance: many
v_gene: TRBV11-2
CDR3aa: ASSWGPDTEAF

abundance: NA
v_gene: TRBV14
CDR3aa: ASSPPVRGRGYNEQF

abundance: few
v_gene: TRBV6-5
CDR3aa: ASSLGRFNEQF

abundance: few
v_gene: TRBV20-1
CDR3aa: SARAPSSYEQY

abundance: NA
v_gene: TRBV4-1
CDR3aa: ASSQPKAGPTYGYT

abundance: NA
v_gene: TRBV28
CDR3aa: ASSSGISEAF

abundance: NA
v_gene: TRBV7-2
CDR3aa: ASSLVGPGRREAF

abundance: NA
v_gene: TRBV2
CDR3aa: ASGRGSYEQY

abundance: few
v_gene: TRBV6-5
CDR3aa: ASSSLGAPSFRPYEQY

abundance: few
v_gene: TRBV6-6
CDR3aa: ASTHQLAGAPEQY

abundance: many
v_gene: TRBV10-3
CDR3aa: AISESGNMNTEAF

abundance: many
v_gene: TRBV28
CDR3aa: ASSQLYGYT

abundance: NA
v_gene: TRBV20-1
CDR3aa: SARDLVYGTPYEQY

abundance: NA
v_gene: TRBV11-2
CDR3aa: ASSYGTGDEQY

abundance: NA
v_gene: TRBV5-1
CDR3aa: ASSLQANTEAF